This entry lists 19 T cell receptor beta chains sequenced from one sample in a study of T cell repertoires in cytomegalovirus infection. TCRdb reprocessed the reads with MiXCR, giving one entry per CDR3 protein. The table lists around 450,000 distinct CDR3 sequences, 25% to 40% of them singletons, with roughly 13% in the top ten. Sequencing input: PBMCs. These receptors were obtained from a human donor in good health (CMV status not recorded). Some clones in this sample may be carry-over from other donors' samples.

The chain employs TRBV28 and TRBJ2-7, with D unclear. Germline CDR1 reads MDHEN; CDR2 reads SYDVKM. There are 15 residues in the CDR3. V was clipped by 6 bases and J by 0 bases, with 15 bases between them. CDR3 bases: TGTGCCAGCAGATACCGCCTCGGAGTCTCCTACGAGCAGTACTTC. Translation gives CASRYRLGVSYEQYF. The variable domain in full, with the rest retrieved from reference TRBV28 and TRBJ2-7, is DVKVTQSSRYLVKRTGEKVFLECVQDMDHENMFWYRQDPGLGLRLIYFSYDVKMKEKGDIPEGYSVSREKKERFSLILESASTNQTSMYLCASRYRLGVSYEQYFGPGTRLTVT.

This clonotype was counted a few times. The chain carries TRBV12-3 or TRBV12-4 and TRBJ1-2; 11 nucleotides align to TRBD1. The CDR3 extends over 16 amino acids. V was pared by 7 bases and J by 7 bases, with 14 bases of the junction left unmatched. The CDR3: CASTPGQGAGKSGYTF. Written as DNA, the CDR3 is TGTGCCAGCACTCCCGGACAGGGGGCGGGGAAGAGTGGCTACACCTTC.

Worth noting for this clonotype: This may be a read error: a much more frequent sequence differs by one nucleotide. Because it lacks the conserved phenylalanine or tryptophan at the end, this CDR3 is likely a read error. The V call is TRBV7-2, the J call TRBJ2-6, with 8 bases matching TRBD1. Per germline, CDR1 SGHTA and CDR2 FQGNSA. The CDR3 runs 17 residues. V lost 6 bases, J lost 2 bases, and 9 bases stayed unmatched. CDR3 in DNA: TGTGCCAGCAGTTACCGGACAGGGAACACTGGGGCCAACGTCCTGACTTGC. Protein: CASSYRTGNTGANVLTC.

The genes are TRBV6-6 and TRBJ2-1; TRBD2 aligns across 12 bases. Germline CDR1 and CDR2: MNHNY and SVGAGI (reference sequence). V was pared by 2 bases and J by 9 bases, with 2 bases of the junction left unmatched. The CDR3 spans 14 residues. CDR3 coding DNA: TGTGCCAGCAGTTACCTAGCGGGGGGGCCTGAGCAGTTCTTC. Translating it yields CASSYLAGGPEQFF.

To note about this clonotype: A much larger clone sits a single nucleotide away, making a read error possible. CDR3 in amino acids: CASSVAATSGGIYEQFF. The DNA of the CDR3 is TGTGCCAGCAGCGTAGCGGCCACTAGCGGGGGTATCTATGAGCAGTTCTTC. The V and J genes are TRBV7-6 and TRBJ2-1, with 11 bases lining up with TRBD2. The CDR3 has 17 residues. Germline V gives CDR1 SGHVS, CDR2 FNYEAQ.

The V gene is TRBV19, the J gene TRBJ1-5, with D perhaps TRBD1 (6 bases). Trimming cost V 7 bases and J 2 bases, with 15 bases left between them. Looked up from germline, CDR1 is LNHDA and CDR2 is SQIVND (reference sequence). The CDR3 contains 15 residues. The CDR3 coding sequence is TGTGCCAGTACCCTGGACAGAAAGGGCAATCAGCCCCAGCATTTT. It encodes CASTLDRKGNQPQHF.

Comment on this clonotype: The junction does not match germline at one end; this may be a read error. The chain is built from TRBV27 and TRBJ1-2; D call uncertain. This CDR3 spans 13 amino acids. Germline V gene data show CDR1 as MNHEY and CDR2 as SMNVEV (reference sequence). CDR3 in DNA: TGTGTCAGCAGTACGCTGGACGGCTATGGCTACACCTTC. It is translated as CVSSTLDGYGYTF.

With regard to this clonotype: This may come from a read error, since a much larger clone is one base off. J is TRBJ2-5 and V is TRBV7-3; 7 nucleotides align to TRBD1. This CDR3 is built from 15 residues. Germline trimming cut 4 bases from V and 4 bases from J; bases unmatched to any gene: 9. Looked up from germline, CDR1 is SGHTA and CDR2 is FQGTGA. CDR3 DNA: TGTGCCAGCAGCTACCCGAGGACAGGAGGAGAGACCCAGTACTTC. Protein: CASSYPRTGGETQYF.

The chain joins TRBV28 to TRBJ1-1; tentative D call: TRBD1 (5 bases). V was pared by 4 bases and J by 4 bases, with 13 bases between. Germline V gene lookup returns CDR1 MDHEN and CDR2 SYDVKM. The CDR3 has 14 residues. The CDR3: CASSSWGAGTEAFF. DNA for the CDR3: TGTGCCAGCAGTTCATGGGGCGCCGGCACTGAAGCTTTCTTT.

This clonotype was picked up a small number of times. The genes are TRBV12-3 or TRBV12-4 and TRBJ1-4, with D possibly matching TRBD1 (5 bases). V was clipped by 6 bases and J by 7 bases, with 15 bases between them. This CDR3 has 14 residues. The CDR3 sequence is CASRPDSSFEKLFF. CDR3 sequence (DNA): TGTGCCAGCAGACCCGACAGCTCCTTTGAAAAACTGTTTTTT.

V usage is TRBV7-8 and J usage is TRBJ2-3; TRBD2 aligns across 11 bases. The CDR3 consists of 15 residues. Germline V gene sequence: CDR1 SGHVS, CDR2 FQNEAQ. V trimming: 4 bases; J trimming: 8 bases; junction bases outside the gene matches: 8. CDR3 nucleotide sequence: TGTGCCAGCAGCTCACTAGCGGGGGCCCCCTCTACGCAGTATTTT. It codes for CASSSLAGAPSTQYF.

The CDR3 nucleotides are TGTGCCAGCAGTAAACAGGGCGGGTCAGGGGCCAATGAGCAGTTCTTC. Encoded protein: CASSKQGGSGANEQFF. The genes are TRBV6-5 and TRBJ2-1, with D perhaps matching TRBD1 (6 bases). V gave up 5 bases and J gave up 6 bases, with 20 bases separating them. Germline values: CDR1 MNHEY, CDR2 SVGAGI. The CDR3 extends over 16 amino acids.

The chain combines TRBV24-1 with TRBJ2-3, with 9 bases matching TRBD2. The CDR3 contains 15 residues. J was trimmed by 4 bases and V by 9 bases; bases with no gene match: 10. Germline V gives CDR1 KGHDR, CDR2 SFDVKD. The CDR3 loop reads CATSNPSGGPDTQYF. In DNA form, the CDR3 reads TGTGCCACCTCCAACCCCAGCGGGGGGCCAGATACGCAGTATTTT.

This clonotype was recorded only once. This may stem from a read error, because a much larger clone lies one nucleotide away. V usage is TRBV7-2 and J usage is TRBJ2-2; 7 bases line up with TRBD1. This CDR3 is built from 14 residues. Germline trimming cut 5 bases from V and 5 bases from J; bases unmatched to any gene: 5. Germline CDR1 is SGHTA and CDR2 is FQGNSA. The CDR3 sequence: CASSGQVATGELFF. DNA of the CDR3: TGTGCCAGCAGCGGACAGGTGGCGACCGGGGAGCTGTTTTTT.

This clonotype was seen ten or more times. The chain employs TRBV6-5 and TRBJ1-6, with D possibly being TRBD1 (6 bases). CDR1 and CDR2 from the germline V gene are MNHEY and SVGAGI. The CDR3 is 13 residues long. Trimming removed 7 bases at V and 5 bases at J, with 9 bases between. The CDR3 is CASNRDNNSPLHF. The CDR3 nucleotides are TGTGCCAGCAATAGGGACAATAATTCACCCCTCCACTTT.

This clonotype appeared once. The J gene is TRBJ2-7, the V gene TRBV7-9, with D unclear. CDR3 length equals 15 residues. V lost 4 bases, J lost 3 bases, and 16 bases lay in between. Germline CDR1 is SEHNR and CDR2 is FQNEAQ (reference sequence). The CDR3, as DNA: TGTGCCAGCAGCTCCCCGAAGATGGTAGGCTACGAGCAGTACTTC. It specifies CASSSPKMVGYEQYF.

J is TRBJ2-3 and V is TRBV10-3; D might be TRBD1 (5 bases). Per germline, CDR1 ENHRY and CDR2 SYGVKD. V lost 6 bases, J lost 4 bases, and 14 bases lay in between. The CDR3 sequence is 14 residues long. Written as DNA, the CDR3 is TGTGCCATCAGGCATCTAGACAGCCCAGATACGCAGTATTTT. Its translation is CAIRHLDSPDTQYF.

This clonotype was observed a few times. The V and J genes are TRBV7-2 and TRBJ2-5; D possibly corresponds to TRBD2 (5 bases). V was shortened by 3 bases and J by 5 bases, with 7 bases between the two germline ends. The germline V gene has CDR1 SGHTA and CDR2 FQGNSA. The CDR3 runs 12 residues. The CDR3 sequence: CASSFTGETQYF. The CDR3 DNA follows: TGTGCCAGCAGCTTTACGGGGGAGACCCAGTACTTC.

The chain joins TRBV11-1 to TRBJ2-1; 13 nucleotides line up with TRBD2. The CDR3 covers 16 residues. With 5 bases clipped from V and 7 bases from J, the junction kept 8 bases outside the gene matches. The V gene's germline CDR1 is SGHAT and CDR2 FQDESV (reference sequence). CDR3 residues: CASSDMTSGGWNEQFF. The CDR3 nucleotides read TGTGCCAGCAGCGATATGACTAGCGGGGGGTGGAATGAGCAGTTCTTC.